This entry concerns a single T cell receptor (beta chain). Its antigen is undetermined. CDR1 SGHRS and CDR2 YFSETQ come from the germline V gene. V gave up 0 bases and J gave up 9 bases, with 22 bases separating them. CDR3 length equals 17 residues. This sample was included in a study of regulatory T cells in long-lasting Graves disease. As for time point: newly diagnosed GD, antithyroid drugs for less than 3 months. The TCR library was made from RNA extracted from PBMCs. HTBI primers from iRepertoire and Arm-PCR of CDR3 regions yielded the TCR beta libraries. One entry per CDR3 protein results from TCRdb running MiXCR on the multiplex PCR reads. The sample gives around 450,000 distinct CDR3 sequences, 15% of which show up once; over 15% is in the top ten. Study observations and caveats: Persistent disease exhibited a predilection for TRBV28, TRBJ1-2 and TRBJ2-5.

The same data also contributed to another study, on T cells in Graves' hyperthyroidism and ophthalmopathy. That work contributes: Most thyroid clonotypes that were expanded above 0.001 also turned up in blood.

This clonotype was sampled from a woman aged 25 to 39 with Graves disease. The V and J genes are TRBV5-1 and TRBJ2-1; tentatively, D is TRBD2 (6 bases). Sequenced here: peripheral blood mononuclear cells (PBMCs), sampled at new diagnosis, from a patient treated with antithyroid drugs. CDR3 nucleotide sequence: TGCGCCAGCAGCTTGGACGGGGAGGACTTAACCCGGCGTGAGCAGTTCTTC. Encoded protein: CASSLDGEDLTRREQFF.